The TCR beta chain under discussion was sequenced for a study of molecular identifiers for immune sequencing clone quantification. On the study more broadly: In replicates, RNA from approximately 20,000 or 100,000 naive CD8 cells was divided five ways and four parts were sequenced. Study observations and caveats: Identical TCR molecules sharing a barcode could underestimate highly expanded clone sizes. Clones carrying above 20 RNA copies accounted for over 97% of effector molecules, under 1% in naive cells.

This clonotype was seen repeatedly, ten times or more. Its antigen is unidentified. TCRdb recomputed calls from the PCR reads with MiXCR, one row per CDR3 protein. The sample lists some 320,000 distinct CDR3 sequences, around 21% occurring once. Trimming pared 2 bases from V and 5 bases from J, leaving 20 bases between. Germline CDR1 is SNHLY and CDR2 is FYNNEI. This CDR3 has 17 residues. The clonotype was recovered from a human donor in good health. Some libraries in this study had Jurkat cell RNA spiked in. The chain is built from TRBV2 and TRBJ2-3; tentatively, D is TRBD1 or TRBD2 (5 bases each). The sample consisted of naive CD8+ T cells from blood, with Jurkat cell RNA spiked in. Subset given: FACS-sorted CD8+CD4-CCR7+CD45RA+ naive T cells. The CDR3 spells CASSENYGTTVGDTQYF. The CDR3 DNA reads as TGTGCCAGCAGTGAAAACTACGGGACGACCGTCGGAGATACGCAGTATTTT.